A single sample is the source of the 8 T cell receptor beta chains below, sequenced in a study of OX40 agonist ivuxolimab in advanced cancers. Sequencing was performed with immunoSEQ multiplex PCR; in TCRdb, only in-frame clones are kept and a portion is missing. The table shows fewer than 60,000 clones, with 80% to 90% occurring only once. The material sequenced was CD4+ or CD8+ T cells sorted from blood, taken in a trial of the OX40 agonist ivuxolimab. The receptors were gathered from an adult with an advanced solid tumor such as melanoma, head and neck, liver or kidney cancer.

The chain has TRBV10-3 and TRBJ1-4, with D maybe TRBD1 (6 bases). The CDR3 is made up of 15 amino acids. V was clipped by 2 bases and J by 5 bases, with 12 bases between them. Germline values: CDR1 ENHRY, CDR2 SYGVKD. CDR3 loop: CAISEGAGDNEKLFF. Here the CDR3 DNA reads TGTGCCATCAGTGAGGGGGCAGGGGACAATGAAAAACTGTTTTTT.

The sample holds a few counts of this clone. V gene TRBV11-2 combines with J gene TRBJ1-2; D is uncertain. V lost 4 bases, J lost 2 bases, and 17 bases lay in between. The CDR3 covers 16 residues. Germline CDR1 and CDR2: SGHAT and FQNNGV. In DNA form, the CDR3 reads TGTGCCAGCAGCTACAAGATTTGGGAGGGAAACTATGGCTACACCTTC. Protein product: CASSYKIWEGNYGYTF.

There are a few counts of this clone. The V gene is TRBV5-6, the J gene TRBJ2-7, with D possibly TRBD1 on 6 matching bases. CDR1 SGHDT and CDR2 YYEEEE come from the germline V gene. This CDR3 spans 14 amino acids. V dropped 1 base and J dropped 0 bases, with 8 bases sitting between them. CDR3 sequence (DNA): TGTGCCAGCAGCTTGACAGGGCCCTCCTACGAGCAGTACTTC. Its protein is CASSLTGPSYEQYF.

This rearrangement joins TRBV2 to TRBJ2-3; D is unresolved. Deletions cut 6 bases from V and 2 bases from J, with 21 bases between. Germline loops: CDR1 SNHLY, CDR2 FYNNEI. The CDR3 covers 17 residues. The CDR3 is CASSSDREEALTDTQYF. CDR3 nucleotides: TGTGCCAGCAGCTCCGACCGCGAGGAAGCTCTCACAGATACGCAGTATTTT.

The chain links TRBV5-6 to TRBJ1-2; D remains unclear. The CDR3 spans 13 residues. V dropped 0 bases and J dropped 6 bases, with 9 bases sitting between them. Germline V gene lookup returns CDR1 SGHDT and CDR2 YYEEEE. The chain's CDR3 is CASSLEAANGYTF. Written as DNA, the CDR3 is TGTGCCAGCAGCTTGGAGGCAGCAAATGGCTACACCTTC.

This sequence joins TRBV19 and TRBJ1-5, with 7 bases fitting TRBD1. J gave up 2 bases and V 10 bases, and 11 bases lay outside the gene matches. Germline V lookup: CDR1 LNHDA, CDR2 SQIVND (reference sequence). The CDR3 length is 15 residues. The CDR3 here is CATSPGGMGNQPQHF. The CDR3 DNA reads TGTGCCACCTCCCCAGGGGGAATGGGCAATCAGCCCCAGCATTTT.

The chain employs TRBV5-5 and TRBJ1-4; 10 positions match TRBD1. Trimming took 4 bases from V and 3 from J; bases not matched to a gene: 6. This CDR3 is built from 16 residues. The V gene's germline CDR1 is SGHKS and CDR2 YYEKEE (reference sequence). The CDR3 region has the DNA TGTGCCAGCAGCCCGGACAGGGGGTGGGCTAATGAAAAACTGTTTTTT. Residues: CASSPDRGWANEKLFF.

V gene TRBV7-9 combines with J gene TRBJ2-5; 9 bases map to TRBD2. Germline V gene lookup returns CDR1 SEHNR and CDR2 FQNEAQ (reference sequence). The CDR3 runs 17 residues. Trimming removed 3 bases from V and 5 bases from J; junction bases left unmatched: 13. Written as DNA, the CDR3 is TGTGCCAGCAGCTTCAGTGGTAGCGGGGGTACCATTGAGACCCAGTACTTC. It yields the protein CASSFSGSGGTIETQYF. The variable domain in full, completed from reference TRBV7-9 and TRBJ2-5, reads DTGVSQNPRHKITKRGQNVTFRCDPISEHNRLYWYRQTLGQGPEFLTYFQNEAQLEKSRLLSDRFSAERPKGSFSTLEIQRTEQGDSAMYLCASSFSGSGGTIETQYFGPGTRLLVL.